A single sample is the source of the 7 T cell receptor beta chains below, sequenced in a study of CXCR3-negative and CXCR3-positive naive CD8 T cells. UMI-labeled TRB cDNA libraries were prepared by 5' RACE. TCRdb derives one entry per CDR3 protein from the 5' RACE reads, leaving out DNA. The listing contains approximately 70,000 distinct CDR3 sequences. Sequenced: naive CXCR3- CD8+ T cells from blood. The subset denotes: CD45RO-CCR7+CD27+CD95- naive CD8+ T cells lacking CXCR3 (TNR3-). These receptors originate from a human donor in good health. Some clones in this sample may be carry-over from other donors' samples.

The CDR3 region is CASSYGVGAGELFF. This chain connects TRBV7-3 to TRBJ2-2. The CDR3 contains 14 residues. CDR1 SGHTA and CDR2 FQGTGA come from the germline V gene.

J is TRBJ1-5 and V is TRBV7-9; no DNA is available, so the TRBD1 call from TCRdb remains unchecked. In germline, CDR1 is SEHNR, CDR2 FQNEAQ (reference sequence). The length of the CDR3 is 15 residues. The CDR3 region is CASSLDAGVVQPQHF.

The chain is built from TRBV6-5 and TRBJ2-3; TCRdb lists TRBD1, though no DNA is available to test this call. Germline CDR1 reads MNHEY; CDR2 reads SVGAGI. This CDR3 has 15 amino acids. The CDR3 here is CASRRTGGDADTQYF.

This sequence joins TRBV20-1 and TRBJ2-5; TCRdb lists TRBD2, though no DNA is available to test this call. The CDR3 sequence is 16 residues long. Germline CDR1 is DFQATT and CDR2 is SNEGSKA (reference sequence). The CDR3 spells CSASPGLALLGETQYF.

The gene calls are TRBV7-6 and TRBJ2-5; checking the TCRdb D call of TRBD1 is not possible without DNA. Germline V gives CDR1 SGHVS, CDR2 FNYEAQ. The CDR3 runs 15 residues. CDR3: CASSLAPGRKETQYF.

CDR3 amino acids: CASSQDFDITGELFF. The chain carries TRBV4-3 and TRBJ2-2. This CDR3 is built from 15 residues. The germline V gene has CDR1 LGHNA and CDR2 YSLEER.

The chain combines TRBV6-5 with TRBJ2-7; TCRdb picks TRBD1, but there is no DNA to check that call. The CDR3 runs to 15 residues. Germline V gene lookup returns CDR1 MNHEY and CDR2 SVGAGI. CDR3: CASSYSRGRVHEQYF.